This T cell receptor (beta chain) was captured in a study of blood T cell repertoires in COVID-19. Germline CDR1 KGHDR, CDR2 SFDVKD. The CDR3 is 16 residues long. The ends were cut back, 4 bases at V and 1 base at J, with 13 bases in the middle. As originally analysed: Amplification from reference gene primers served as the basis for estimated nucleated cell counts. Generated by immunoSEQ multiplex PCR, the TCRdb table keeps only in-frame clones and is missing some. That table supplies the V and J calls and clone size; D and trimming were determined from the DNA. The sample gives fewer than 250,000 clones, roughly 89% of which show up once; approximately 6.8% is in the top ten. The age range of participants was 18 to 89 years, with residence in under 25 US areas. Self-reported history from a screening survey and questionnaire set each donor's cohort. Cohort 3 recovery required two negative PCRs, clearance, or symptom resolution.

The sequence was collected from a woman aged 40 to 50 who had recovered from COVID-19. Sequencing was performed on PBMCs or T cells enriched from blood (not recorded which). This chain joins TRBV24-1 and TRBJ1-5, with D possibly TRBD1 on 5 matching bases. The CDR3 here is CATSESGRASNQPQHF. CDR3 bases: TGTGCCACCAGTGAGTCCGGCAGGGCAAGCAATCAGCCCCAGCATTTT.